This entry is about one T cell receptor beta chain. What it recognizes is unknown. It was by 5'RACE template switching with UMIs that TCR beta cDNA was made. TCRdb re-analyzed the 5' RACE reads; it lists each CDR3 protein once, without DNA. The sample spans about 460,000 distinct CDR3 sequences; the ten largest clones claim more than 1.4%. This entry is derived from a study of T cells expressing NK-cell markers. About the research overall: Sorted CD3+CD56-NKG2C+, CD3+CD56+NKG2C+ and CD3+CD56+NKG2C- T cells supplied the TCR beta repertoires. There were seven HCMV-seropositive donors and one seronegative donor among the eight sequenced. Study-wide points: These clonotypes additionally ranked first within the CD3+CD56-NKG2C+ fraction of a few donors.

This CDR3 contains 15 residues. Germline V lookup: CDR1 LGHDT, CDR2 YNNKEL (reference sequence). This TCR came from a woman aged 45-60 years in good health. V usage is TRBV3-1 and J usage is TRBJ2-1. The material sequenced was blood T cells: a sorted CD56 or NKG2C T cell subset, CD4+ or CD8+ T cells, or bulk PBMC T cells (not recorded which). CDR3 residues: CASSQVGRTYNEQFF.